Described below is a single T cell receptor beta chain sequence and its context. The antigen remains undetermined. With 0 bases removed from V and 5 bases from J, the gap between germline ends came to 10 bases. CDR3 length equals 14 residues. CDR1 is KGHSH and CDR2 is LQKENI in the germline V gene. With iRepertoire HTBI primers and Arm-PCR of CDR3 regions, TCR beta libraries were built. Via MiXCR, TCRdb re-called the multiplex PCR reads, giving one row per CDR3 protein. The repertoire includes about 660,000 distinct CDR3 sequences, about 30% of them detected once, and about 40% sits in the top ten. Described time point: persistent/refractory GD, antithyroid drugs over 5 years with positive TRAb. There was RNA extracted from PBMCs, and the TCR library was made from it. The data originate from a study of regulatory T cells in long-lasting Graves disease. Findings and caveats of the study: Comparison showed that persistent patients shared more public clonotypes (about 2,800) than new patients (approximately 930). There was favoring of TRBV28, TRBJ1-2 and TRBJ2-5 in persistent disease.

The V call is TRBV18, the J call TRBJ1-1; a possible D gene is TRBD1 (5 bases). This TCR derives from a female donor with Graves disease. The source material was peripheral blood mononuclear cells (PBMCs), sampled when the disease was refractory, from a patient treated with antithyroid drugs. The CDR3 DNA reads TGTGCCAGCTCACCACCGAACAGGCAGACTGAAGCTTTCTTT. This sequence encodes CASSPPNRQTEAFF.